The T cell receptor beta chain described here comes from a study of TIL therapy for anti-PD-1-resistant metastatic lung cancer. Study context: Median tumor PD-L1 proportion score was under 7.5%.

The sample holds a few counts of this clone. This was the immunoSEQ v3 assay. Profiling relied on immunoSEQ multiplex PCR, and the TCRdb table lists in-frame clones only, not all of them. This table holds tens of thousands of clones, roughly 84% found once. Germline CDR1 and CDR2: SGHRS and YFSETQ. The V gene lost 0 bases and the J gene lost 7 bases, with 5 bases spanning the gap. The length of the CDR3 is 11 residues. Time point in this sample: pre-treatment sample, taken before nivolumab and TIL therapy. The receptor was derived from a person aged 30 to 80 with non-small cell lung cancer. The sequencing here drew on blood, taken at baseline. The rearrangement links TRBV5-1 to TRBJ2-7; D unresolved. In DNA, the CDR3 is TGCGCCAGCAGCTTGGAAGGGGAGCAGTACTTC. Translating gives CASSLEGEQYF.